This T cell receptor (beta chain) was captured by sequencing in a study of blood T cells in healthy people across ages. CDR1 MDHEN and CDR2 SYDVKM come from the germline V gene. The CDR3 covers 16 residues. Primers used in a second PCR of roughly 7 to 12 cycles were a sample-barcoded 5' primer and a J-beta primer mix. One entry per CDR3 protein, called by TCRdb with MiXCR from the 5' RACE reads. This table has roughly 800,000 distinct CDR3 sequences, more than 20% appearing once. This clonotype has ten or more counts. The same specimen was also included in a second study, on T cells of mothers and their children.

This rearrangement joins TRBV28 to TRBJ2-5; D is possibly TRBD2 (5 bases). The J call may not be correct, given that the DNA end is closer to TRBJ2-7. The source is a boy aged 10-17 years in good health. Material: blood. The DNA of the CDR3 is TGTGCCAGCAGCGCCCTCGTCGGGATACTCTCCTACGAGCAGTACTTC. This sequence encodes CASSALVGILSYEQYF.